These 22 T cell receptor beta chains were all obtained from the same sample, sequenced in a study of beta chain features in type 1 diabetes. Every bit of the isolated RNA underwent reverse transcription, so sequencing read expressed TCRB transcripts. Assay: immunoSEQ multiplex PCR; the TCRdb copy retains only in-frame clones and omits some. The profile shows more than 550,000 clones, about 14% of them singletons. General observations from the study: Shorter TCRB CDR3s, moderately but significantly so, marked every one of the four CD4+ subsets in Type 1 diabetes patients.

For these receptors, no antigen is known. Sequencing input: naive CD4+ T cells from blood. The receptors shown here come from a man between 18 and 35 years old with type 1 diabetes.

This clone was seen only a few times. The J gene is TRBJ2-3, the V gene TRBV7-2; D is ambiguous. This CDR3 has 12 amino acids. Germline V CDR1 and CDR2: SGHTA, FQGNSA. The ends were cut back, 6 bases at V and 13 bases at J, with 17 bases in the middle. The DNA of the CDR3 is TGTGCCAGCAGTGACCCTCGTTCACCCGAGTATTTT. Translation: CASSDPRSPEYF.

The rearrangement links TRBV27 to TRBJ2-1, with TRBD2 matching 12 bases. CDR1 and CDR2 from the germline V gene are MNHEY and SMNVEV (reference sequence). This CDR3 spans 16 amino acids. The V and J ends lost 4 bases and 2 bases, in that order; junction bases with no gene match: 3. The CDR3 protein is CASSSLAGGPYNEQFF. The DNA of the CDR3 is TGTGCCAGCAGTTCACTAGCGGGAGGCCCCTACAATGAGCAGTTCTTC.

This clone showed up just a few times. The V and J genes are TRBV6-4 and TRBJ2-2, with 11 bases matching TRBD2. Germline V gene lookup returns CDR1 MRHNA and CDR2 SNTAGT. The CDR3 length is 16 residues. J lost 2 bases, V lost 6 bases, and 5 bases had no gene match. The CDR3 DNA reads TGTGCCAGCAGAAGACTAGCGGGGCCTAACACCGGGGAGCTGTTTTTT. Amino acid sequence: CASRRLAGPNTGELFF.

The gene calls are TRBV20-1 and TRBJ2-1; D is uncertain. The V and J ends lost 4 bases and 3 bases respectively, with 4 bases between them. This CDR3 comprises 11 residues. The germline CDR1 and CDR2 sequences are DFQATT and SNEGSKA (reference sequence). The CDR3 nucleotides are TGCAGTGCTAACGGCTACAATGAGCAGTTCTTC. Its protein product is CSANGYNEQFF.

CDR3 coding DNA: TGTGCCTGGAGTGTACAGGGGCCCCCGAATGGCTACACCTTC. Residues: CAWSVQGPPNGYTF. This chain links TRBV30 with TRBJ1-2; 7 bases fit TRBD1. The germline gives CDR1 GTSNPN, CDR2 SVGIG (reference sequence). The CDR3 consists of 14 residues. The V segment lost 0 bases and the J segment 6 bases; nucleotides outside the gene matches: 7.

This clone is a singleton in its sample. This CDR3 is CASSLPGNIQYF. In DNA form, the CDR3 reads TGTGCCAGCAGTCTCCCAGGAAACATTCAGTACTTC. The chain has TRBV6-5 and TRBJ2-4; D is unresolved. The V end was cut by 5 bases, the J end by 6 bases, with 8 bases between. CDR1 is MNHEY and CDR2 is SVGAGI in the germline V gene. The CDR3 is made up of 12 amino acids.

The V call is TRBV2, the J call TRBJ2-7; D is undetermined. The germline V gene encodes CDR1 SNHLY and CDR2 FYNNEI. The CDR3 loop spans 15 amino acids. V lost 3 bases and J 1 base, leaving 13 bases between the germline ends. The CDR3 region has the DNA TGTGCCAGCAGTGAGTCCCCAGTACTGTCCTACGAGCAGTACTTC. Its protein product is CASSESPVLSYEQYF.

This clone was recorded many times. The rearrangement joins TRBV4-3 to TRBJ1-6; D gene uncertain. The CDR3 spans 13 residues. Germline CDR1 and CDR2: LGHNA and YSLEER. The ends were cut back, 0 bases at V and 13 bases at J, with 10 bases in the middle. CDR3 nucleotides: TGCGCCAGCAGCCAAGATAAGGTTAGGCCCCTCCACTTT. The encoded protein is CASSQDKVRPLHF.

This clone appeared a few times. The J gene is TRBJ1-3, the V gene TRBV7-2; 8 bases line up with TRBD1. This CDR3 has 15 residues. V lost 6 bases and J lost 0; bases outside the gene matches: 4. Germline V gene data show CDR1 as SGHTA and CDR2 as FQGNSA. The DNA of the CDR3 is TGTGCCAGCAGACACAGGGGGAACTCTGGAAACACCATATATTTT. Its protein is CASRHRGNSGNTIYF.

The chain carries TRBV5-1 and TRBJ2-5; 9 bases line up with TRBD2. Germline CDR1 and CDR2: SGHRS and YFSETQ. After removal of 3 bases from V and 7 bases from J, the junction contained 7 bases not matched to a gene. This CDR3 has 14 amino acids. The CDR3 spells CASSSAGGEGTQYF. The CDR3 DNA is TGCGCCAGCAGCTCCGCGGGAGGGGAGGGGACCCAGTACTTC.

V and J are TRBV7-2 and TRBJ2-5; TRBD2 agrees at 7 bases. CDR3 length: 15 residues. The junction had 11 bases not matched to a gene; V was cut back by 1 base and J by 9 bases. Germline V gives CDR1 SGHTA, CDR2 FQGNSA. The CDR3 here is CASSLEERGASPQYF. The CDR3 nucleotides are TGTGCCAGCAGCTTAGAGGAGCGGGGAGCTTCCCCCCAGTACTTC.

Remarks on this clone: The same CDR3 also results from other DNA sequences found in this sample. CDR3 in amino acids: CAWSVRDGNTIYF. The DNA for the CDR3 is TGTGCCTGGAGTGTACGTGACGGAAACACCATATATTTT. The chain is built from TRBV30 and TRBJ1-3; D call uncertain. The germline gives CDR1 GTSNPN, CDR2 SVGIG (reference sequence). The CDR3 covers 13 residues. V was shortened by 0 bases and J by 4 bases, with 7 bases between the two germline ends.

In DNA, the CDR3 is TGTGCCAGCAGACAAGGACAGGGCTCCTACAATGAGCAGTTCTTC. Translated, it gives CASRQGQGSYNEQFF. J is TRBJ2-1 and V is TRBV13; 8 bases are a match to TRBD1. CDR3 length: 15 amino acids. CDR1 is PRHDT, CDR2 FYEKMQ, per germline (reference sequence). V gave up 6 bases and J gave up 0 bases; unmatched junction bases: 4.

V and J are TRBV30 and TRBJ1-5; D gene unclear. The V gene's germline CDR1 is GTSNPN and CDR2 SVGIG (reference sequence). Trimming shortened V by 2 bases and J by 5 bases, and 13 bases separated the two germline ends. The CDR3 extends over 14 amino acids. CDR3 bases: TGTGCCTGGAGTTCTACCCGGACGGATCAGCCCCAGCATTTT. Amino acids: CAWSSTRTDQPQHF. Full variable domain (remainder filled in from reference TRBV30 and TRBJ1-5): SQTIHQWPATLVQPVGSPLSLECTVEGTSNPNLYWYRQAAGRGLQLLFYSVGIGQISSEVPQNLSASRPQDRQFILSSKKLLLSDSGFYLCAWSSTRTDQPQHFGDGTRLSIL.

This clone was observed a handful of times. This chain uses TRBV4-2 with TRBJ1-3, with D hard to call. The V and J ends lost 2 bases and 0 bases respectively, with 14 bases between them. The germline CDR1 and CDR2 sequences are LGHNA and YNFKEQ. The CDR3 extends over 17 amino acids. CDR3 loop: CASSQFGGPSSGNTIYF. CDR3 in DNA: TGTGCCAGCAGCCAATTCGGAGGACCCAGCTCTGGAAACACCATATATTTT.

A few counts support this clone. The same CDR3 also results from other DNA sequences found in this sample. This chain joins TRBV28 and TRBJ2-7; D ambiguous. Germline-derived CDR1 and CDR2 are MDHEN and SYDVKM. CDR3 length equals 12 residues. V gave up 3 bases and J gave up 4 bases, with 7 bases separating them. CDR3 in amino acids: CASSLSAYEQYF. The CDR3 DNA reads TGTGCCAGCAGTTTGTCCGCGTACGAGCAGTACTTC.

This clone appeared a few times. CDR3 nucleotides: TGCAGCGTTTCCGGGACAGGGGAGGATGAGCAGTTCTTC. Translation gives CSVSGTGEDEQFF. V gene TRBV29-1 combines with J gene TRBJ2-1; TRBD1 matches 10 bases. This CDR3 has 13 residues. Germline CDR1 is SQVTM and CDR2 is ANQGSEA. Trimming took 5 bases from V and 8 from J; bases not matched to a gene: 6.

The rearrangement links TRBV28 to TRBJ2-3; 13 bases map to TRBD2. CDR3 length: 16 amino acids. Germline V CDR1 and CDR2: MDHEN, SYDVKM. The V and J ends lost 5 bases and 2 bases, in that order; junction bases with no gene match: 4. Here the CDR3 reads CASSPGLAGPTDTQYF. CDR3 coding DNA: TGTGCCAGCAGTCCGGGACTAGCGGGGCCCACAGATACGCAGTATTTT.

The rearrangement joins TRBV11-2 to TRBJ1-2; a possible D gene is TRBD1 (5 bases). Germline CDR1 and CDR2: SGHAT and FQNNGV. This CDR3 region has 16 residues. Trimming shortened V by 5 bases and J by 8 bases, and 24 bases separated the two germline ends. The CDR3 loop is CASSPSRDLRGGGYTF. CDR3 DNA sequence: TGTGCCAGCAGCCCAAGCCGGGATCTAAGGGGAGGCGGCTACACCTTC.

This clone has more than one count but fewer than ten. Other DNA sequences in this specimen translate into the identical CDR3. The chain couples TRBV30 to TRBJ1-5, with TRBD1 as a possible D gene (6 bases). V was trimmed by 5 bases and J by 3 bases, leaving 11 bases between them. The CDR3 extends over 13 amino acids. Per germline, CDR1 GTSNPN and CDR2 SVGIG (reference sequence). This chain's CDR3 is CAWEQGSNQPQHF. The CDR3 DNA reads TGTGCCTGGGAACAGGGCTCCAATCAGCCCCAGCATTTT.

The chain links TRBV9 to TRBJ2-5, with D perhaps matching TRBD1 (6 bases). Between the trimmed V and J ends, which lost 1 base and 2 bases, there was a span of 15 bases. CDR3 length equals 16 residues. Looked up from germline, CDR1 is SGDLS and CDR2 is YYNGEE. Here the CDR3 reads CASSVTGHSGQETQYF. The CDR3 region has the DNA TGTGCCAGCAGCGTAACGGGACATTCGGGGCAAGAGACCCAGTACTTC.

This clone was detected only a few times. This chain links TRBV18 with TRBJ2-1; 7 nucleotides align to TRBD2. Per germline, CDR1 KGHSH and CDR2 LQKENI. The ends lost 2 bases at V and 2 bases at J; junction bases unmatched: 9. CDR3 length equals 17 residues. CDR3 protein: CASSPDITGTTYNEQFF. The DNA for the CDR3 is TGTGCCAGCTCACCAGATATTACCGGGACTACCTACAATGAGCAGTTCTTC.